These 28 T cell receptor beta chains share one sample of origin, sequenced in a study of blood T cell repertoires in COVID-19 (TCRdb year 2020). Library construction relied on the immunoSEQ multiplex PCR assay. In TCRdb, the immuneACCESS table is reduced to in-frame sequences with V and J assigned. These tables do not hold every clone; where another copy was compared, an unresolved V gene accounts for under half, and the others remain unexplained. This sample has about 340,000 clones in its table, and approximately 83% of those were observed once. Clones ranked in the top ten supply around 4% of the sample. Sequencing was carried out using PBMCs or T cells enriched from blood (not recorded which). These receptors were obtained from a woman between 40 and 55 years old with acute COVID-19.

This clone appeared once. The chain joins TRBV28 to TRBJ1-6; 7 bases map to TRBD1. Per the germline V gene, CDR1 is MDHEN and CDR2 is SYDVKM. The junction had 12 bases not matched to a gene; V was cut back by 11 bases and J by 5 bases. CDR3 length: 15 residues. For the CDR3, the DNA is TGTGCCGCAGAGCCCGGGACAGTGAATAATTCACCCCTCCACTTT. It yields the protein CAAEPGTVNNSPLHF.

This clone was found once. V is TRBV5-8 and J is TRBJ2-7; 10 positions match TRBD1. The CDR3 has 14 amino acids. Germline CDR1 is SGHTS and CDR2 is YDEGEE. J lost 4 bases, V lost 4 bases, and 5 bases had no gene match. The CDR3 region has the DNA TGTGCCAGCAGCACCGACAGGGGGCTGTACGAGCAGTACTTC. The encoded protein is CASSTDRGLYEQYF.

The V and J genes are TRBV5-4 and TRBJ1-3; TRBD1 matches at 8 bases. J gave up 4 bases and V 1 base, and 4 bases lay outside the gene matches. Germline CDR1 is SGHNT and CDR2 is YYREEE (reference sequence). This CDR3 is 15 amino acids long. Here the CDR3 reads CASSLQGAPGNTIYF. In DNA form, the CDR3 reads TGTGCCAGCAGCTTGCAGGGGGCGCCGGGAAACACCATATATTTT.

The chain recombines TRBV29-1 with TRBJ2-3; 8 nucleotides line up with TRBD2. Looked up from germline, CDR1 is SQVTM and CDR2 is ANQGSEA. V trimming: 6 bases; J trimming: 1 base; junction bases outside the gene matches: 6. This CDR3 has 14 residues. The CDR3 DNA reads as TGCAGCGTGGACATAGCGGGGCGCACAGATACGCAGTATTTT. Translating gives CSVDIAGRTDTQYF.

The CDR3 loop reads CASSLGPGQGGETQYF. In nucleotides, the CDR3 is TGCGCCAGCAGCTTAGGACCCGGACAGGGGGGTGAGACCCAGTACTTC. This chain links TRBV5-1 with TRBJ2-5; TRBD1 agrees at 10 bases. The V and J ends lost 2 bases and 5 bases, in that order; junction bases with no gene match: 9. This CDR3 region has 16 residues. Per germline, CDR1 SGHRS and CDR2 YFSETQ.

The V gene is TRBV7-9, the J gene TRBJ2-3; 8 nucleotides match TRBD2. V lost 4 bases, J lost 0 bases, and 3 bases stayed unmatched. Germline CDR1 SEHNR, CDR2 FQNEAQ (reference sequence). The CDR3 extends over 15 amino acids. The DNA of the CDR3 is TGTGCCAGCAGCTCGCGGGAGGTTAGCACAGATACGCAGTATTTT. Amino acid sequence: CASSSREVSTDTQYF. Looking up the rest from reference TRBV7-9 and TRBJ2-3 gives the full variable domain: DTGVSQNPRHKITKRGQNVTFRCDPISEHNRLYWYRQTLGQGPEFLTYFQNEAQLEKSRLLSDRFSAERPKGSFSTLEIQRTEQGDSAMYLCASSSREVSTDTQYFGPGTRLTVL.

V and J are TRBV5-5 and TRBJ2-7, with TRBD2 matching over 7 bases. CDR1 and CDR2 from the germline V gene are SGHKS and YYEKEE (reference sequence). The V gene end was trimmed by 4 bases and the J gene end by 6 bases; junction bases not matched to a gene: 10. The CDR3 consists of 14 residues. CDR3 sequence (DNA): TGTGCCAGCAGCCCGGGGGGTCACGGGGGCGAGCAGTACTTC. Its protein is CASSPGGHGGEQYF. The full variable domain, in which reference TRBV5-5 and TRBJ2-7 provide the parts outside the CDR3, is DAGVTQSPTHLIKTRGQQVTLRCSPISGHKSVSWYQQVLGQGPQFIFQYYEKEERGRGNFPDRFSARQFPNYSSELNVNALLLGDSALYLCASSPGGHGGEQYFGPGTRLTVT.

This sequence joins TRBV9 and TRBJ2-3; 8 positions match TRBD1. There are 15 residues in the CDR3. Germline V gene data show CDR1 as SGDLS and CDR2 as YYNGEE. J lost 4 bases, V lost 9 bases, and 13 bases had no gene match. CDR3: CATARTGNFADTQYF. As DNA, the CDR3 is TGTGCCACAGCCAGGACAGGGAATTTCGCAGATACGCAGTATTTT.

The rearrangement uses TRBV3-1 (or the pseudogene TRBV3-2) and TRBJ1-2; D unclear. The CDR3 covers 15 residues. Germline-derived CDR1 and CDR2 are LGHDT and YNNKEL (reference sequence). The V end was cut by 0 bases, the J end by 4 bases, with 12 bases between. The CDR3 nucleotides read TGTGCCAGCAGCCAAGAAGCGGCAGGCAGCTATGGCTACACCTTC. It is translated as CASSQEAAGSYGYTF.

The DNA for the CDR3 is TGTGCCAGCAGTAAACCGGGACTAGCGGGGAATGAGCAGTTCTTC. It specifies CASSKPGLAGNEQFF. This chain links TRBV6-5 with TRBJ2-1, with 13 bases lining up with TRBD2. The germline gives CDR1 MNHEY, CDR2 SVGAGI. CDR3 size: 15 residues. J gave up 7 bases and V 5 bases, and 5 bases lay outside the gene matches.

The chain has TRBV9 and TRBJ2-7, with TRBD2 as a possible D gene (5 bases). CDR1 is SGDLS, CDR2 YYNGEE, per germline. The CDR3 spans 14 residues. V lost 0 bases and J lost 4, with 11 bases in between. As DNA, the CDR3 is TGTGCCAGCAGCGTAGACCTACGGGGTTACGAGCAGTACTTC. This gives the protein CASSVDLRGYEQYF.

This chain joins TRBV28 and TRBJ2-7, with 10 bases aligning to TRBD2. This CDR3 comprises 16 residues. Unmatched junction bases numbered 5, after V lost 2 bases and J lost 1 base. Germline assignment: CDR1 MDHEN and CDR2 SYDVKM. The CDR3 nucleotides are TGTGCCAGCAGTTTAGTGGCTAGCGGGAGTTCCTACGAGCAGTACTTC. It yields the protein CASSLVASGSSYEQYF.

The rearrangement links TRBV24-1 to TRBJ1-1; perhaps TRBD1 as D (5 bases). CDR1 and CDR2 from the germline V gene are KGHDR and SFDVKD. The CDR3 runs to 18 residues. The V end lost 6 bases, the J end lost 3 bases, and 25 bases lay between the germline ends. CDR3 residues: CATSSTAHRWGGYTEAFF. The CDR3 nucleotides read TGTGCCACCAGTTCGACTGCCCACCGTTGGGGGGGGTACACTGAAGCTTTCTTT.

The rearrangement links TRBV7-9 to TRBJ2-1; possibly TRBD1 for D (6 bases). Trimming removed 3 bases from V and 0 bases from J, with 12 bases in between. The CDR3 spans 16 residues. Germline loops: CDR1 SEHNR, CDR2 FQNEAQ (reference sequence). The CDR3 loop reads CASSLDRTYSYNEQFF. The CDR3 DNA reads TGTGCCAGCAGCTTGGACAGAACCTACTCCTACAATGAGCAGTTCTTC.

The chain links TRBV5-6 to TRBJ2-2, with TRBD2 identical over 7 bases. V shed 0 bases, J shed 1 base, and the junction held 6 bases outside the gene matches. Germline V gene lookup returns CDR1 SGHDT and CDR2 YYEEEE. This CDR3 is 17 amino acids long. The CDR3 sequence is CASSLALLAGNTGELFF. The CDR3 DNA reads as TGTGCCAGCAGCTTGGCTCTATTAGCGGGGAACACCGGGGAGCTGTTTTTT.

The gene calls are TRBV27 and TRBJ2-2; possible D gene TRBD2, 6 bases. Germline CDR1 reads MNHEY; CDR2 reads SMNVEV (reference sequence). Trimming shortened V by 5 bases and J by 1 base, and 11 bases separated the two germline ends. This CDR3 spans 15 amino acids. The DNA of the CDR3 is TGTGCCAGCAGTCGCGGGACCCTGAACACCGGGGAGCTGTTTTTT. Translation: CASSRGTLNTGELFF.

Only one count was recorded for this clone. CDR3 residues: CASSTGRKRRNSPLHF. For the CDR3, the DNA is TGTGCCAGTAGTACGGGAAGAAAACGGAGGAATTCACCCCTCCACTTT. The chain links TRBV19 to TRBJ1-6; D gene ambiguous. CDR3 length equals 16 residues. Per the germline V gene, CDR1 is LNHDA and CDR2 is SQIVND (reference sequence). V lost 4 bases and J lost 7, with 17 bases in between.

The V and J genes are TRBV19 and TRBJ2-7; 10 bases align to TRBD1. The CDR3 runs 15 residues. After removal of 4 bases from V and 3 bases from J, the junction contained 6 bases not matched to a gene. The germline V gene has CDR1 LNHDA and CDR2 SQIVND (reference sequence). The CDR3 DNA reads as TGTGCCAGTAGTACCTCCGGGACAGGGGTCTACGAGCAGTACTTC. This codes for CASSTSGTGVYEQYF.

DNA of the CDR3: TGCGCCAGCAGTTCTTCCGGGGCCCAGGGGGCCACTGAAGCTTTCTTT. Its protein product is CASSSSGAQGATEAFF. V gene TRBV5-1 combines with J gene TRBJ1-1; TRBD1 matches 8 bases. CDR1 is SGHRS, CDR2 YFSETQ, per germline. The CDR3 is made up of 16 amino acids. Germline trimming cut 5 bases from V and 4 bases from J; bases unmatched to any gene: 13.

The J gene is TRBJ2-1, the V gene TRBV2; D not certain. CDR3 length: 16 residues. The V and J ends lost 2 bases and 4 bases respectively, with 15 bases between them. Germline V gene data show CDR1 as SNHLY and CDR2 as FYNNEI. In DNA, the CDR3 is TGTGCCAGCAGTGAATCAACGGCGGCGCAGTACAATGAGCAGTTCTTC. Protein sequence: CASSESTAAQYNEQFF.

The sample holds a few counts of this clone. The chain combines TRBV4-1 with TRBJ2-1; TRBD1 might be the D (6 bases). Trimming removed 0 bases from V and 4 bases from J, with 13 bases in between. From germline, CDR1 is MGHRA and CDR2 YSYEKL. This CDR3 is 16 amino acids long. The CDR3 nucleotides read TGCGCCAGCAGCCAAGATTGGGGGCCGGGTTACAATGAGCAGTTCTTC. It yields the protein CASSQDWGPGYNEQFF.

This sequence joins TRBV6-2 or TRBV6-3 and TRBJ2-7; perhaps TRBD1 as D (5 bases). The CDR3 runs 15 residues. The germline V gene has CDR1 MNHEY and CDR2 SVGEGT. V lost 3 bases, J lost 3 bases, and 15 bases lay in between. The CDR3 DNA reads as TGTGCCAGCAGTTATTTCACGACAGCTGTCTACGAGCAGTACTTC. Translating it yields CASSYFTTAVYEQYF.

This clone was seen once. V and J are TRBV6-1 and TRBJ1-3; D gene unclear. The V end was cut by 3 bases, the J end by 4 bases, with 13 bases between. Germline V lookup: CDR1 MNHNS, CDR2 SASEGT. The CDR3 length is 15 residues. CDR3 amino acids: CASSEIRQSGNTIYF. The CDR3 DNA follows: TGTGCCAGCAGTGAGATTCGACAATCAGGAAACACCATATATTTT.

J is TRBJ2-3 and V is TRBV1; the D call in the table, TRBD2, was not verified against the DNA. TRBV1 is listed as a pseudogene. This CDR3 has 19 amino acids. CDR3 amino acids: CTSSQEKTGLAGATDTQYF. In nucleotides, the CDR3 is TGCACCAGCAGCCAAGAAAAAACGGGACTAGCGGGAGCCACAGATACGCAGTATTTT.

The chain uses TRBV10-3 and TRBJ1-3, with 9 bases matching TRBD1. Germline V CDR1 and CDR2: ENHRY, SYGVKD. The V and J ends lost 6 bases and 5 bases, in that order; junction bases with no gene match: 8. The CDR3 totals 15 residues. The CDR3 loop reads CAISGPGQGRNTIYF. The DNA for the CDR3 is TGTGCCATCAGCGGTCCGGGACAGGGAAGAAACACCATATATTTT.

This chain links TRBV19 with TRBJ1-5; D is possibly TRBD1 (5 bases). This CDR3 region has 17 residues. Trimming cost V 5 bases and J 0 bases, with 17 bases left between them. Per the germline V gene, CDR1 is LNHDA and CDR2 is SQIVND (reference sequence). In nucleotides, the CDR3 is TGTGCCAGTAGTGCAGGGTTGATGGTGTATAGCAATCAGCCCCAGCATTTT. Translated: CASSAGLMVYSNQPQHF.

The chain is built from TRBV5-4 and TRBJ1-3; D remains unclear. In germline, CDR1 is SGHNT, CDR2 YYREEE (reference sequence). The CDR3 length is 17 residues. V lost 4 bases, J lost 0 bases, and 17 bases lay in between. The CDR3 is CASSLPGGRSSGNTIYF. Here the CDR3 DNA reads TGTGCCAGCAGCCTCCCGGGAGGGAGGAGCTCTGGAAACACCATATATTTT.

The J gene is TRBJ2-7, the V gene TRBV9, with D possibly being TRBD1 (6 bases). This CDR3 has 15 amino acids. V was pared by 3 bases and J by 2 bases, with 15 bases between. The germline gives CDR1 SGDLS, CDR2 YYNGEE. CDR3: CASSEGDGAAYEQYF. The DNA of the CDR3 is TGTGCCAGCAGCGAGGGGGACGGAGCAGCCTACGAGCAGTACTTC.